Below are 3 T cell receptor beta chains sequenced from a single sample in a study of blood T cell repertoires in COVID-19. TCRdb's copy holds only in-frame clones and misses some; the assay was immunoSEQ multiplex PCR. The sample includes roughly 120,000 clones, about 80% seen only once; the top ten take about 12%. Sequencing input: peripheral blood. The receptors originated from a woman aged 60 to 75 with acute or convalescent COVID-19.

This clone has a handful of counts. This chain joins TRBV18 and TRBJ1-4; tentative D call: TRBD1 (5 bases). The CDR3 has 14 amino acids. Germline assignment: CDR1 KGHSH and CDR2 LQKENI. Trimming took 6 bases from V and 7 from J, leaving 15 bases between them. The CDR3 spells CASSPQSGFEKLFF. DNA for the CDR3: TGTGCCAGCTCCCCTCAGTCAGGGTTTGAAAAACTGTTTTTT.

The chain couples TRBV27 to TRBJ1-1; D not resolved. The CDR3 is made up of 13 amino acids. Trimming shortened V by 3 bases and J by 5 bases, and 10 bases separated the two germline ends. CDR1 is MNHEY, CDR2 SMNVEV, per germline (reference sequence). The CDR3 DNA is TGTGCCAGCAGTTTCCGAGGGAGGACTGAAGCTTTCTTT. Encoded protein: CASSFRGRTEAFF.

The rearrangement links TRBV2 to TRBJ1-1; D possibly corresponds to TRBD1 (6 bases). Trimming left V 4 bases short and J 1 base short, with 10 bases between. CDR1 is SNHLY and CDR2 is FYNNEI in the germline V gene. This CDR3 has 14 residues. The CDR3 protein is CASSGQVSNTEAFF. CDR3 sequence (DNA): TGTGCCAGCAGTGGACAGGTCTCGAACACTGAAGCTTTCTTT.